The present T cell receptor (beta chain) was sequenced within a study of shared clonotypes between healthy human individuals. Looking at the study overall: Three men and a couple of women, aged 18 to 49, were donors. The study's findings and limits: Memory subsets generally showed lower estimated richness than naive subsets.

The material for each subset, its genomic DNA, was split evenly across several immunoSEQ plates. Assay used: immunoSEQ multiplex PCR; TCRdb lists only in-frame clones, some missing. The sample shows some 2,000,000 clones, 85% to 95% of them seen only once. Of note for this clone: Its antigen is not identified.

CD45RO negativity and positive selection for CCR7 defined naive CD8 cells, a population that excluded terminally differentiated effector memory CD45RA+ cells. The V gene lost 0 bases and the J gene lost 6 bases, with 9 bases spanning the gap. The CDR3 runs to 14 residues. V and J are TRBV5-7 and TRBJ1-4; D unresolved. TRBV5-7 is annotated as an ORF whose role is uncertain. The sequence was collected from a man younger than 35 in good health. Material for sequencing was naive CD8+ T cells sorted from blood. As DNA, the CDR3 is TGTGCCAGCAGCTTGGATCCCGGGGATGAAAAACTGTTTTTT. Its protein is CASSLDPGDEKLFF.